This entry concerns a single T cell receptor beta chain. This clonotype was observed many times. Which antigen it targets is not known. No much larger clone is present one base from it, and per-base qualities are unavailable. What this sample's treatment or condition label stands for: allogeneic hematopoietic cell transplantation with graft depleted of TCRalphabeta T cells and CD19 B cells. TCRalphabeta/CD19-depleted allogeneic hematopoietic cell grafts were given to the transplant recipients, all of whom were children. This entry belongs to a study of T-cell reconstitution after alpha-beta-depleted transplantation in children (dated by TCRdb to the mid-2010s). General notes on the study: Using TCR repertoire profiling, the study followed T-cell immune reconstitution in a quantitative way in children after TCRalphabeta/CD19-depleted allogeneic hematopoietic cell transplantation.

The library was made by PCR. This sample was sequenced with an Illumina HiSeq 2500. TCR libraries were prepared with molecular barcoding, using unique molecular identifiers to normalize TCRbeta repertoire quantification. The public reads were reanalyzed by TCRdb: fastp trimming at Q25, MiXCR alignment, in-frame beta chains only. For every CDR3 protein sequence, its rows merge into one entry that carries the most common genes and DNA. The sample records 700,000 to 950,000 distinct CDR3 sequences, around 15% of which are singletons. The biggest ten clones account for just under 5% of the sample. CDR3 length: 15 amino acids, cysteine to phenylalanine. Solely the CDR3 DNA is kept, with 45 bases framed from the first base. Based on the germline V gene (reference sequence), the CDR1 and CDR2 sequences are MNHEY and SMNVEV. V is pared back by 2 bases and J by 7 bases, with 15 bases lying between the germline termini.

Points the paper makes about the study in general: Apparently early alphabetaT-cell count recovery about two months after transplant reportedly relied on only several hundred rapidly expanded clones derived from non-depleted graft cells. The high TCRbeta diversity at day 60 in some patients was ascribed to recipient T cells and intrathymic progenitors that had survived conditioning. Hyperexpanded clone frequencies declined over subsequent months; after one year, T-cell counts and TCRbeta diversity were mostly attributed to newly produced T cells.

This TCR was recovered from a male patient younger than 18 who had a stem cell transplant for acute lymphoblastic leukemia, so the T cells may come from the graft donor. The sample was PBMCs, mostly from graft donor cells, taken 360 days after TCRalphabeta/CD19-depleted stem cell transplant. The V gene is TRBV27 and the J gene is TRBJ2-1; a confident D gene designation cannot be given. Here is the DNA: TGTGCCAGCAGTTTAGGGGTACTATACGGGAATGAGCAGTTCTTC. It codes for CASSLGVLYGNEQFF.